This T cell receptor (beta chain) was identified in a study of human T cells and chemical hapten exposure (dated by TCRdb to 2020 to 2023). About the study as a whole: For sensitization, 2% DPC in acetone was applied to a roughly 2 cm by roughly 2 cm area of upper inner arm skin. The patient cohort, mostly female, included alopecia areata with under or over 50% scalp involvement, alopecia totalis and alopecia universalis. Patch testing on the upper back used Finn chambers containing 0.01% DPC, with scoring done after 6 days according to International Contact Dermatitis Research Group standards. Blood samples were taken from patients before sensitization (week 0) and then at 2, 6 and about 24 weeks after DPC sensitization. About 30 alopecia patients provided blood for TCR sequencing at one to four time points (pre-sensitization, 2, 6 and 24 weeks). Libraries were pooled for sequencing, and variation in per-sample TCR yields was attributed mainly to small differences in library volumes within the pool. Weekly therapeutic DPC doses were additionally applied to the scalp of patients throughout the roughly 23-week study period. This study followed changes in the peripheral blood TCR repertoire in vivo during primary and secondary sensitization of alopecia patients to the hapten diphenylcyclopropenone (DPC).

What the research found in general, with its limitations: Repeated subsampling changed both the strength of the expansion versus patch-test correlation and the threshold at which the correlation became significant. Expanded TCRs formed significantly more large CDR3 similarity clusters than pre-sensitization or healthy control sets, consistent with antigen-driven responses. A positive correlation was found between the number of PT1 expanded TCRs and patch test score, with significance reached at thresholds 8, 16 and 32 but not 4. Alopecia, a presumed autoimmune disease, was present in all patients, so the immune response of the patients might differ from that of healthy individuals. The number of TCRs above 1 in 1000 frequency did not change with DPC sensitization; there was no evidence of global repertoire structure alterations.

Taken with the paper, the label for time point translates to: patch test 1, 2 weeks after DPC sensitization. The treatment or condition label for this specimen denotes: therapeutic diphenylcyclopropenone sensitization with weekly scalp DPC. At every patch-test visit, the blood draw took place before the patch test was put on. Eligible patients were aged 18 to 70, diagnosed with alopecia, deemed suitable for DPC therapy, and excluded if pregnant. Total RNA was extracted from unfractionated whole blood collected in Tempus Blood RNA tubes. This clonotype was recorded many times. Its specific antigen is unknown. Within one base of it there is no much larger clone, and no base qualities were kept. The library was prepared using RACE. Sequencing took place on a NextSeq 500. Library preparation attached unique molecular identifiers to individual cDNA molecules for quantitative, reproducible TCR counting. For every blood RNA sample, sequencing covered both the TCR alpha and TCR beta chains. Regarding the original processing steps: Samples had a median of 95,638 TCRs, with a range from roughly 20,000 to 690,600. V, J and CDR3 annotation of the TCR reads was performed with the Decombinator software suite. For the PS versus PT1 abundance plots, all samples were subsampled to the same number of TCRs (28,000). Expanded TCRs were defined as absent before sensitization and observed at least eight times at the 2-week time point. The public reads were reprocessed in TCRdb via fastp at Q25 and MiXCR, keeping in-frame beta chains. Here each entry gathers all rows of one CDR3 protein and keeps the most common genes and DNA. TCRdb, rather than the study authors, made the V and J calls. Counted in this sample were some 380,000 distinct CDR3 sequences; 4.8% of them appeared once. Together, the top ten hold 2% to 2.5% of the sample.

Trimming removed 9 bases from V and 7 bases from J, leaving 22 bases between the germline ends. As encoded in the germline V gene, CDR1 is LGHNT while CDR2 is FRNRAP. Including cysteine and phenylalanine, the CDR3 has 15 amino acids. The CDR3 DNA has 45 bases and is translated from base 1. In this chain, TRBV12-5 is recombined with TRBJ1-5, and possibly TRBD1, on 5 matching bases. This receptor was obtained from a woman aged 50 to 60 with alopecia areata. Some clones in this sample may be carry-over from other donors' samples. The sequencing used whole blood, collected in connection with sensitization to the hapten diphenylcyclopropenone (DPC). The DNA reads TGTGCTAGGATTCGGGGAGGGGCCTTAGGGCAGCCCCAGCATTTT. It encodes CARIRGGALGQPQHF.